A single sample gave rise to the 30 T cell receptor beta chains below, sequenced in a study of blood T cell repertoires in COVID-19. This table comes from immunoSEQ multiplex PCR, and its TCRdb copy is limited to in-frame clones, with some not included. This sample has roughly 67,000 clones, with about 93% found just once. The sequencing sample was made of peripheral blood. Receptors originate from an older man with active COVID-19.

CDR3 nucleotide sequence: TGTGCCAGCAGCGTAGCTCCCCAAGAGACCCAGTACTTC. It encodes CASSVAPQETQYF. This chain connects TRBV9 to TRBJ2-5, with D hard to call. The V end lost 0 bases, the J end lost 1 base, and 4 bases lay between the germline ends. Germline V CDR1 and CDR2: SGDLS, YYNGEE. This CDR3 region has 13 residues.

The chain couples TRBV20-1 to TRBJ1-1; D uncertain. Germline V gene sequence: CDR1 DFQATT, CDR2 SNEGSKA (reference sequence). The CDR3 spans 11 residues. The V end was cut by 3 bases, the J end by 3 bases, with 5 bases between. The CDR3 is CSASLDTEAFF. The CDR3 bases are TGCAGTGCTAGTCTTGACACTGAAGCTTTCTTT.

This clone was detected only once. J is TRBJ1-2 and V is TRBV14; D may be TRBD1 (5 bases). CDR1 and CDR2 (germline): SGHDN, FVKESK. The CDR3 has 14 residues. V lost 1 base and J lost 2, with 8 bases in between. The CDR3 loop is CASSQAGFNYGYTF. The CDR3 DNA sequence: TGTGCCAGCAGCCAAGCAGGGTTCAACTATGGCTACACCTTC.

The chain links TRBV10-2 to TRBJ1-2; 8 bases line up with TRBD1. The CDR3 contains 15 residues. V shed 3 bases, J shed 4 bases, and the junction held 7 bases outside the gene matches. Per the germline V gene, CDR1 is WSHSY and CDR2 is SAAADI. Here the CDR3 reads CASSDRTGMGYGYTF. The CDR3 DNA follows: TGCGCCAGCAGTGATCGGACAGGGATGGGCTATGGCTACACCTTC.

The chain links TRBV23-1 to TRBJ2-7; tentative D call: TRBD2 (7 bases). TRBV23-1 is marked as an open reading frame, function uncertain. The CDR3 covers 20 residues. V was trimmed by 2 bases and J by 4 bases, leaving 30 bases between them. CDR3 DNA sequence: TGCGCCAGCAGTCAACCCTTGGCCAGGGGCGGGGGCCTAGTCGATTACGAGCAGTACGTC. Amino acids: CASSQPLARGGGLVDYEQYV.

The chain employs TRBV4-1 and TRBJ2-3; D remains ambiguous. The ends were cut back, 4 bases at V and 4 bases at J, with 9 bases in the middle. This CDR3 comprises 13 residues. Germline V gene data show CDR1 as MGHRA and CDR2 as YSYEKL. The CDR3 coding sequence is TGCGCCAGCAGCCCATTGGCGGCAGATACGCAGTATTTT. Translated, it gives CASSPLAADTQYF.

CDR3 residues: CASSQDNWGQGIYGYTF. The CDR3 DNA is TGCGCCAGCAGCCAAGATAACTGGGGACAGGGCATCTATGGCTACACCTTC. The V call is TRBV4-3, the J call TRBJ1-2; 9 positions match TRBD1. The CDR3 totals 17 residues. Germline CDR1 LGHNA, CDR2 YSLEER. Trimming at V came to 0 bases and at J to 4 bases, leaving 9 bases not matched to a gene.

In its sample, this clone was seen a few times. The chain is built from TRBV7-9 and TRBJ1-6; possibly TRBD1 for D (5 bases). Germline V CDR1 and CDR2: SEHNR, FQNEAQ (reference sequence). V lost 5 bases to trimming and J lost 6 bases, with 8 bases between them. The CDR3 is 13 residues long. This chain's CDR3 is CASSPDSNSPLHF. The CDR3 nucleotides read TGTGCCAGCAGCCCTGACAGTAATTCACCCCTCCACTTT.

V usage is TRBV6-4 and J usage is TRBJ1-6; 7 bases agree with TRBD1. Germline loops: CDR1 MRHNA, CDR2 SNTAGT. This CDR3 has 16 residues. Trimming at V came to 6 bases and at J to 5 bases, leaving 10 bases not matched to a gene. The CDR3 bases are TGTGCCAGCAGAATGACAGGGCAAGGGGATAATTCACCCCTCCACTTT. Translated: CASRMTGQGDNSPLHF.

This clone has just one count. This chain joins TRBV18 and TRBJ2-1, with TRBD2 matching over 10 bases. This CDR3 has 23 amino acids. V shed 0 bases, J shed 0 bases, and the junction held 20 bases outside the gene matches. From germline, CDR1 is KGHSH and CDR2 LQKENI. The CDR3 DNA reads as TGTGCCAGCTCACCACCGTTACGGGGGTTGATATCTAGCGGGGGTAGCTCCTACAATGAGCAGTTCTTC. It specifies CASSPPLRGLISSGGSSYNEQFF.

The chain carries TRBV7-9 and TRBJ2-7, with D hard to call. CDR3 size: 15 residues. V lost 5 bases to trimming and J lost 3 bases, with 17 bases between them. Germline V lookup: CDR1 SEHNR, CDR2 FQNEAQ (reference sequence). The CDR3 coding sequence is TGTGCCAGCAGCAACGCGATCGGGTTGTTCTACGAGCAGTACTTC. Translating it yields CASSNAIGLFYEQYF.

The J gene is TRBJ2-2, the V gene TRBV7-6, with D maybe TRBD1 (5 bases). V was cut by 2 bases and J by 7 bases, with 8 bases left in between. The CDR3 sequence is 13 residues long. Germline V lookup: CDR1 SGHVS, CDR2 FNYEAQ. This chain's CDR3 is CASSLQGLGELFF. CDR3 bases: TGTGCCAGCAGCTTACAGGGTCTCGGGGAGCTGTTTTTT. The complete variable domain, with remaining parts taken from reference TRBV7-6 and TRBJ2-2, reads GAGVSQSPRYKVTKRGQDVALRCDPISGHVSLYWYRQALGQGPEFLTYFNYEAQQDKSGLPNDRFSAERPEGSISTLTIQRTEQRDSAMYRCASSLQGLGELFFGEGSRLTVL.

The gene calls are TRBV5-5 and TRBJ1-1; 10 positions match TRBD1. The junction had 3 bases not matched to a gene; V was cut back by 3 bases and J by 4 bases. This CDR3 has 14 amino acids. Germline assignment: CDR1 SGHKS and CDR2 YYEKEE (reference sequence). The CDR3 here is CASSWGQGSTEAFF. The CDR3 nucleotides are TGTGCCAGCAGCTGGGGACAGGGGTCCACTGAAGCTTTCTTT.

The chain joins TRBV19 to TRBJ2-5, with D tentatively TRBD1 (6 bases). The CDR3 loop spans 12 amino acids. The germline gives CDR1 LNHDA, CDR2 SQIVND (reference sequence). The V gene lost 6 bases and the J gene lost 5 bases, with 10 bases spanning the gap. The chain's CDR3 is CASRGAEETQYF. The CDR3 nucleotides are TGTGCCAGTAGGGGGGCAGAGGAGACCCAGTACTTC.

This chain uses TRBV18 with TRBJ1-2; TRBD1 aligns across 10 bases. After removal of 0 bases from V and 4 bases from J, the junction contained 8 bases not matched to a gene. CDR1 and CDR2 from the germline V gene are KGHSH and LQKENI. This CDR3 is 17 amino acids long. CDR3 bases: TGTGCCAGCTCACCACCGGGACAGGGGACCCTAGGCTATGGCTACACCTTC. It encodes CASSPPGQGTLGYGYTF. Together with reference TRBV18 and TRBJ1-2, the CDR3 gives the full variable domain: NAGVMQNPRHLVRRRGQEARLRCSPMKGHSHVYWYRQLPEEGLKFMVYLQKENIIDESGMPKERFSAEFPKEGPSILRIQQVVRGDSAAYFCASSPPGQGTLGYGYTFGSGTRLTVV.

The rearrangement joins TRBV28 to TRBJ1-5; no clear D gene. V was pared by 2 bases and J by 1 base, with 6 bases between. Germline CDR1 MDHEN, CDR2 SYDVKM. CDR3 length equals 14 residues. CDR3 in amino acids: CASSLLRSNQPQHF. Written as DNA, the CDR3 is TGTGCCAGCAGTTTACTTCGGAGCAATCAGCCCCAGCATTTT.

The table lists this clone with a count of one. J is TRBJ2-7 and V is TRBV11-3, with D possibly matching TRBD1 (6 bases). The V gene lost 5 bases and the J gene lost 2 bases, with 13 bases spanning the gap. The CDR3 has 14 residues. Germline CDR1 SGHNT, CDR2 YENEEA. The CDR3 spells CASSHRDTPYEQYF. Here the CDR3 DNA reads TGTGCCAGCAGCCACCGGGACACTCCCTACGAGCAGTACTTC.

The chain is built from TRBV9 and TRBJ2-1; no definite D call. Trimming shortened V by 9 bases and J by 5 bases, and 9 bases separated the two germline ends. Germline assignment: CDR1 SGDLS and CDR2 YYNGEE. The CDR3 runs to 11 residues. The CDR3 DNA is TGTGCCACCCGACGGGACAATGAGCAGTTCTTC. Protein: CATRRDNEQFF.

The chain combines TRBV5-1 with TRBJ1-3; maybe TRBD1 (5 bases). Germline V gene sequence: CDR1 SGHRS, CDR2 YFSETQ. This CDR3 spans 18 amino acids. The germline V and J ends were trimmed by 0 bases and 2 bases, with 18 bases remaining between them. CDR3 residues: CASSLAPTLGGAGNTIYF. The DNA of the CDR3 is TGCGCCAGCAGCTTGGCCCCCACCCTGGGGGGGGCTGGAAACACCATATATTTT.

The chain has TRBV19 and TRBJ1-2; TRBD1 might be the D (5 bases). This CDR3 region has 13 residues. Per the germline V gene, CDR1 is LNHDA and CDR2 is SQIVND (reference sequence). The V end was cut by 3 bases, the J end by 4 bases, with 9 bases between. The CDR3 reads CASSIGRGYGYTF. The DNA for the CDR3 is TGTGCCAGTAGTATCGGAAGGGGCTATGGCTACACCTTC.

CDR3 DNA sequence: TGTGCCAGCAGCCAAGATCCTACAGGCAATCAGCCCCAGCATTTT. Residues: CASSQDPTGNQPQHF. The chain recombines TRBV3-1 (or the pseudogene TRBV3-2) with TRBJ1-5; no definite D call. Trimming removed 0 bases at V and 2 bases at J, with 8 bases between. The CDR3 extends over 15 amino acids. Germline loops: CDR1 LGHDT, CDR2 YNNKEL (reference sequence).

The CDR3 DNA sequence: TGCAGCGTCTCCGAAACAGAAGCTTTCTTT. Translation: CSVSETEAFF. The chain joins TRBV29-1 to TRBJ1-1; D gene unclear. Germline values: CDR1 SQVTM, CDR2 ANQGSEA. V shed 6 bases and J shed 8 bases, with 10 bases lying between them. CDR3 length: 10 amino acids. The entire variable domain, with the rest obtained from reference TRBV29-1 and TRBJ1-1, is as follows: SAVISQKPSRDICQRGTSLTIQCQVDSQVTMMFWYRQQPGQSLTLIATANQGSEATYESGFVIDKFPISRPNLTFSTLTVSNMSPEDSSIYLCSVSETEAFFGQGTRLTVV.

CDR3 amino acids: CASSLKSGGSDTQYF. The CDR3 DNA follows: TGCGCCAGCAGCTTGAAGAGCGGGGGTTCAGATACGCAGTATTTT. This chain joins TRBV5-1 and TRBJ2-3; 8 bases are a match to TRBD2. Germline CDR1 reads SGHRS; CDR2 reads YFSETQ. The CDR3 spans 15 residues. The trim removed 1 base at V and 4 bases at J, leaving 5 bases unmatched.

About this clone itself: One end of the junction fails to match germline, which may point to a read error. The V call is TRBV19, the J call TRBJ2-1; TRBD1 is a possible D gene (6 bases). The CDR3 totals 14 residues. CDR1 and CDR2 from the germline V gene are LNHDA and SQIVND (reference sequence). The CDR3 DNA reads TGTGCCAGTAATATAAAACAGGGCTACAATGAGCAGTTCTTC. Translated, it gives CASNIKQGYNEQFF.

The J gene is TRBJ2-1, the V gene TRBV7-9, with TRBD2 matching 11 bases. The germline CDR1 and CDR2 sequences are SEHNR and FQNEAQ (reference sequence). V trimming: 5 bases; J trimming: 2 bases; junction bases outside the gene matches: 2. The CDR3 length is 15 residues. The CDR3 reads CASSRSGGAYNEQFF. CDR3 bases: TGTGCCAGCAGCCGTAGCGGGGGGGCCTACAATGAGCAGTTCTTC.

V gene TRBV5-1 combines with J gene TRBJ2-5; 7 bases line up with TRBD1. The CDR3 contains 14 residues. Germline assignment: CDR1 SGHRS and CDR2 YFSETQ. The V and J ends lost 3 bases and 5 bases, in that order; junction bases with no gene match: 7. The CDR3 protein is CASSYAWDSETQYF. The CDR3 nucleotides are TGCGCCAGCAGCTACGCATGGGACAGCGAGACCCAGTACTTC.

The rearrangement uses TRBV9 and TRBJ1-1; the D gene is possibly TRBD1 (5 bases). CDR3 size: 19 residues. Trimming pared 3 bases from V and 5 bases from J, leaving 29 bases between. Per germline, CDR1 SGDLS and CDR2 YYNGEE. The CDR3 loop is CASSGREGKGRRLGTEAFF. The CDR3 region has the DNA TGTGCCAGCAGCGGACGGGAGGGTAAGGGGCGCAGGCTCGGGACTGAAGCTTTCTTT.

The J gene is TRBJ2-3, the V gene TRBV18, with 8 nucleotides matching TRBD2. Trimming removed 3 bases from V and 3 bases from J; junction bases left unmatched: 8. This CDR3 is built from 16 residues. Looked up from germline, CDR1 is KGHSH and CDR2 is LQKENI. Written as DNA, the CDR3 is TGTGCCAGCTCACCCCTACCGGGGGGGGTAACAGATACGCAGTATTTT. As protein: CASSPLPGGVTDTQYF.

The chain combines TRBV5-4 with TRBJ1-6; D is perhaps TRBD1 (5 bases). Germline V gives CDR1 SGHNT, CDR2 YYREEE (reference sequence). This CDR3 is 16 amino acids long. Trimming removed 0 bases at V and 3 bases at J, with 10 bases between. The CDR3 bases are TGTGCCAGCAGCTTGGACAGGAACTTCTATAATTCACCCCTCCACTTT. Its translation is CASSLDRNFYNSPLHF. The full variable domain, completed using reference TRBV5-4 and TRBJ1-6, is ETGVTQSPTHLIKTRGQQVTLRCSSQSGHNTVSWYQQALGQGPQFIFQYYREEENGRGNFPPRFSGLQFPNYSSELNVNALELDDSALYLCASSLDRNFYNSPLHFGNGTRLTVT.

The V call is TRBV4-1, the J call TRBJ1-5; 8 positions match TRBD1. This CDR3 contains 17 residues. Looked up from germline, CDR1 is MGHRA and CDR2 is YSYEKL. The ends lost 0 bases at V and 0 bases at J; junction bases unmatched: 4. CDR3 protein: CASSQDGTGYSNQPQHF. Here the CDR3 DNA reads TGCGCCAGCAGCCAAGATGGGACAGGATATAGCAATCAGCCCCAGCATTTT.